The 31 T cell receptor beta chains below all came from one sample that was sequenced in a study of T cell responses to AZD1222 COVID-19 vaccine. Using immunoSEQ multiplex PCR, the repertoire was profiled, and TCRdb retains in-frame clones only, with some absent. This sample has 150,000 to 180,000 clones, with less than 90% found just once. The sample here was peripheral blood, taken on day 0 of MenACWY control vaccination. The origin of the receptors is an adult in good health.

This CDR3 is CASSELVGNTEAFF. The CDR3 nucleotides are TGTGCCAGCAGTGAGCTGGTGGGAAACACTGAAGCTTTCTTT. The chain employs TRBV2 and TRBJ1-1, with D hard to call. In germline, CDR1 is SNHLY, CDR2 FYNNEI. CDR3 length: 14 amino acids. V was cut by 3 bases and J by 2 bases, with 10 bases left in between.

This rearrangement joins TRBV4-1 to TRBJ1-4; 7 bases are a match to TRBD1. Looked up from germline, CDR1 is MGHRA and CDR2 is YSYEKL. This CDR3 has 13 amino acids. The ends lost 6 bases at V and 7 bases at J; junction bases unmatched: 5. The CDR3 DNA reads TGCGCCAGCAGACAGGGGTTGGGTGAAAAACTGTTTTTT. This codes for CASRQGLGEKLFF.

The chain is built from TRBV7-2 and TRBJ1-3, with 10 bases matching TRBD1. Germline-derived CDR1 and CDR2 are SGHTA and FQGNSA. This CDR3 is built from 17 residues. Trimming at V came to 5 bases and at J to 3 bases, leaving 10 bases not matched to a gene. CDR3 DNA: TGTGCCAGCAGCCCCCGGACAGGGGGAGTCTTTGGAAACACCATATATTTT. Translation: CASSPRTGGVFGNTIYF.

The chain employs TRBV7-2 and TRBJ1-5, with 11 bases matching TRBD1. Trimming cost V 0 bases and J 6 bases; bases outside gene matches: 1. The germline gives CDR1 SGHTA, CDR2 FQGNSA. The CDR3 covers 15 residues. The chain's CDR3 is CASSLAGQGGQPQHF. The CDR3 DNA reads TGTGCCAGCAGCTTAGCGGGACAGGGGGGTCAGCCCCAGCATTTT.

This clone has only one observation. The chain combines TRBV28 with TRBJ1-4, with a tentative D call TRBD1 (5 bases). Per the germline V gene, CDR1 is MDHEN and CDR2 is SYDVKM. Trimming removed 10 bases from V and 4 bases from J, with 16 bases in between. There are 14 residues in the CDR3. This CDR3 is CAISRGSNNEKLFF. The CDR3 bases are TGTGCCATTTCGAGGGGCAGTAATAATGAAAAACTGTTTTTT.

V usage is TRBV5-1 and J usage is TRBJ1-2; no clear D gene. This CDR3 spans 15 amino acids. Germline-derived CDR1 and CDR2 are SGHRS and YFSETQ. V lost 3 bases and J 5 bases, leaving 17 bases between the germline ends. The CDR3 spells CASSSAPSRSYGYTF. For the CDR3, the DNA is TGCGCCAGCAGCTCGGCCCCGTCCAGAAGTTATGGCTACACCTTC.

The sample holds a few counts of this clone. The rearrangement uses TRBV7-3 and TRBJ1-2, with D perhaps TRBD1 (6 bases). V gave up 1 base and J gave up 2 bases, with 8 bases separating them. The length of the CDR3 is 14 residues. Per germline, CDR1 SGHTA and CDR2 FQGTGA. The CDR3 is CASSLNRANYGYTF. DNA for the CDR3: TGTGCCAGCAGCTTAAACAGGGCCAACTATGGCTACACCTTC.

This chain connects TRBV6-5 to TRBJ1-3; D remains ambiguous. Trimming removed 7 bases from V and 3 bases from J, with 7 bases in between. The CDR3 runs 12 residues. Germline V gene data show CDR1 as MNHEY and CDR2 as SVGAGI. This CDR3 reads CASTELGNTIYF. CDR3 nucleotides: TGTGCCAGCACGGAACTTGGAAACACCATATATTTT.

The chain carries TRBV19 and TRBJ1-2, with D maybe TRBD1 (6 bases). Deletions cut 6 bases from V and 5 bases from J, with 22 bases between. The CDR3 loop spans 16 amino acids. Germline values: CDR1 LNHDA, CDR2 SQIVND (reference sequence). The CDR3 DNA sequence: TGTGCCAGTAGAGGCGGAGGGACACTTGTGGGGTATGGCTACACCTTC. Translated, it gives CASRGGGTLVGYGYTF.

J is TRBJ2-2 and V is TRBV3-1 (or the pseudogene TRBV3-2); D is ambiguous. Germline CDR1 reads LGHDT; CDR2 reads YNNKEL (reference sequence). Trimming left V 2 bases short and J 2 bases short, with 9 bases between. The CDR3 length is 15 residues. CDR3 in DNA: TGTGCCAGCAGCCAACGGAGACTTAACACCGGGGAGCTGTTTTTT. Translation gives CASSQRRLNTGELFF.

The gene calls are TRBV5-3 and TRBJ1-4; D gene uncertain. TRBV5-3 is identified as an open reading frame with a role that is uncertain. V was pared by 1 base and J by 1 base, with 11 bases between. CDR3 length: 16 residues. Here the CDR3 DNA reads TGTGCCAGAAGCTTGTATGAAAGCCTAACTAATGAAAAACTGTTTTTT. Translating gives CARSLYESLTNEKLFF.

The gene calls are TRBV19 and TRBJ1-6; 8 bases are shared with TRBD1. Germline V lookup: CDR1 LNHDA, CDR2 SQIVND (reference sequence). The CDR3 spans 15 residues. V was pared by 9 bases and J by 9 bases, with 13 bases of the junction left unmatched. The CDR3 coding sequence is TGTGCCAGCACACCAACCGGACAGGGTGGTTCACCCCTCCACTTT. Protein sequence: CASTPTGQGGSPLHF. The full variable domain, completed using reference TRBV19 and TRBJ1-6, is DGGITQSPKYLFRKEGQNVTLSCEQNLNHDAMYWYRQDPGQGLRLIYYSQIVNDFQKGDIAEGYSVSREKKESFPLTVTSAQKNPTAFYLCASTPTGQGGSPLHFGNGTRLTVT.

This clone was seen only once. The chain has TRBV6-4 and TRBJ1-3; a possible D gene is TRBD1 (6 bases). This CDR3 region has 16 residues. CDR1 and CDR2 from the germline V gene are MRHNA and SNTAGT. Trimming cost V 5 bases and J 0 bases, with 14 bases left between them. CDR3 DNA sequence: TGTGCCAGCAGTCCGAGACAGGCCGCCTCTGGAAACACCATATATTTT. Translated: CASSPRQAASGNTIYF.

The chain combines TRBV7-2 with TRBJ2-1; 9 positions agree with TRBD2. The CDR3 has 15 amino acids. V was pared by 8 bases and J by 0 bases, with 5 bases of the junction left unmatched. Germline values: CDR1 SGHTA, CDR2 FQGNSA. The CDR3 protein is CASRLAGSSYNEQFF. The CDR3 DNA is TGTGCCAGCCGGCTAGCGGGAAGCTCCTACAATGAGCAGTTCTTC.

This chain links TRBV3-1 (or the pseudogene TRBV3-2) with TRBJ1-3, with a tentative D call TRBD1 (5 bases). CDR1 and CDR2 (germline): LGHDT, YNNKEL (reference sequence). The CDR3 consists of 16 residues. Trimming cost V 1 base and J 0 bases, with 10 bases left between them. As DNA, the CDR3 is TGTGCCAGCAGCCAAGGGGGGGTGTACTCTGGAAACACCATATATTTT. This codes for CASSQGGVYSGNTIYF.

V usage is TRBV4-3 and J usage is TRBJ1-5; perhaps TRBD1 as D (6 bases). Germline loops: CDR1 LGHNA, CDR2 YSLEER. Deletions cut 4 bases from V and 6 bases from J, with 16 bases between. The CDR3 spans 15 residues. The CDR3 DNA reads as TGCGCCAGCAGCCCTAGGGGGGCAGTCGGTCAGCCCCAGCATTTT. It specifies CASSPRGAVGQPQHF.

As regards this clone: This specimen includes other DNA sequences encoding the same CDR3. This chain links TRBV5-1 with TRBJ2-1; 10 positions match TRBD2. The germline V gene has CDR1 SGHRS and CDR2 YFSETQ. Losses at the gene ends were 4 bases for V and 0 bases for J; bases not matched to a gene: 1. The CDR3 has 15 amino acids. The chain's CDR3 is CASSPSGSSYNEQFF. The DNA for the CDR3 is TGCGCCAGCAGCCCTAGCGGGAGCTCCTACAATGAGCAGTTCTTC. Supplemented by reference TRBV5-1 and TRBJ2-1, the full variable domain reads KAGVTQTPRYLIKTRGQQVTLSCSPISGHRSVSWYQQTPGQGLQFLFEYFSETQRNKGNFPGRFSGRQFSNSRSEMNVSTLELGDSALYLCASSPSGSSYNEQFFGPGTRLTVL.

This clone turned up a few times. The chain couples TRBV19 to TRBJ1-1; the D is unclear. Per the germline V gene, CDR1 is LNHDA and CDR2 is SQIVND (reference sequence). Trimming removed 0 bases at V and 1 base at J, with 12 bases between. The CDR3 runs 16 residues. The CDR3 DNA reads as TGTGCCAGTAGTATAGACCGCGCGACAAAGAACACTGAAGCTTTCTTT. Encoded protein: CASSIDRATKNTEAFF.

The V and J genes are TRBV6-5 and TRBJ1-1; the D gene is possibly TRBD1 (5 bases). With 0 bases removed from V and 6 bases from J, the gap between germline ends came to 8 bases. CDR3 length: 13 residues. Germline V gives CDR1 MNHEY, CDR2 SVGAGI. CDR3 bases: TGTGCCAGCAGTTACTCTAGAGGGGCTGAAGCTTTCTTT. It is translated as CASSYSRGAEAFF.

The chain recombines TRBV5-1 with TRBJ1-4; 7 nucleotides align to TRBD1. The germline CDR1 and CDR2 sequences are SGHRS and YFSETQ. The CDR3 consists of 15 residues. Trimming removed 4 bases from V and 8 bases from J; junction bases left unmatched: 11. The CDR3 nucleotides read TGCGCCAGCAGCCTCAGGGGGGAGAATGGGGAAAAACTGTTTTTT. Protein sequence: CASSLRGENGEKLFF.

For this clone: This sample includes further DNA sequences coding for the same CDR3. The chain carries TRBV10-3 and TRBJ1-1; D remains ambiguous. This CDR3 has 13 amino acids. Trimming shortened V by 4 bases and J by 1 base, and 7 bases separated the two germline ends. The V gene's germline CDR1 is ENHRY and CDR2 SYGVKD. The CDR3, as DNA: TGTGCCATCAGTGTGAAGGGGAACACTGAAGCTTTCTTT. Amino acid sequence: CAISVKGNTEAFF.

The chain is built from TRBV2 and TRBJ2-2; D unresolved. V gave up 9 bases and J gave up 4 bases, with 6 bases separating them. Germline lookup yields CDR1 SNHLY and CDR2 FYNNEI. The CDR3 sequence is 11 residues long. CDR3 sequence reads: CARRFTGELFF. The CDR3 DNA sequence: TGTGCCAGGAGGTTCACCGGGGAGCTGTTTTTT. Combining the CDR3 with reference TRBV2 and TRBJ2-2 gives the whole variable domain EPEVTQTPSHQVTQMGQEVILRCVPISNHLYFYWYRQILGQKVEFLVSFYNNEISEKSEIFDDQFSVERPDGSNFTLKIRSTKLEDSAMYFCARRFTGELFFGEGSRLTVL.

CDR3 loop: CASSRGAAGSEQYF. In DNA form, the CDR3 reads TGTGCCAGCAGTCGTGGCGCAGCGGGATCCGAGCAGTACTTC. The V gene is TRBV7-9, the J gene TRBJ2-7, with 7 bases aligning to TRBD2. Germline CDR1 SEHNR, CDR2 FQNEAQ (reference sequence). The CDR3 consists of 14 residues. V lost 6 bases, J lost 6 bases, and 11 bases stayed unmatched.

The chain combines TRBV6-6 with TRBJ2-3; 9 positions agree with TRBD1. V trimming: 8 bases; J trimming: 1 base; junction bases outside the gene matches: 1. This CDR3 comprises 13 residues. Per the germline V gene, CDR1 is MNHNY and CDR2 is SVGAGI (reference sequence). For the CDR3, the DNA is TGTGCCAGCCGGGACAGGGGCACAGATACGCAGTATTTT. Translated, it gives CASRDRGTDTQYF.

The chain joins TRBV3-1 (or the pseudogene TRBV3-2) to TRBJ2-7, with a possible D match to TRBD1 (6 bases). CDR3 length: 14 amino acids. V lost 4 bases, J lost 7 bases, and 17 bases lay in between. Per germline, CDR1 LGHDT and CDR2 YNNKEL (reference sequence). CDR3 in amino acids: CASSPLQGLGEQYF. In nucleotides, the CDR3 is TGTGCCAGCAGCCCACTACAGGGTTTGGGGGAGCAGTACTTC.

The rearrangement links TRBV5-6 to TRBJ1-2, with a tentative D call TRBD1 (5 bases). This CDR3 has 14 amino acids. V dropped 4 bases and J dropped 2 bases, with 12 bases sitting between them. Looked up from germline, CDR1 is SGHDT and CDR2 is YYEEEE. In nucleotides, the CDR3 is TGTGCCAGCAGCCCCACCCGGGGGAACTATGGCTACACCTTC. As protein: CASSPTRGNYGYTF.

V is TRBV11-3 and J is TRBJ2-1, with D possibly matching TRBD2 (6 bases). V lost 0 bases, J lost 9 bases, and 15 bases lay in between. The CDR3 covers 15 residues. Germline V gene data show CDR1 as SGHNT and CDR2 as YENEEA. Here the CDR3 reads CASSLEGGRLREQFF. The CDR3 DNA follows: TGTGCCAGCAGCTTAGAAGGAGGGAGGCTACGTGAGCAGTTCTTC.

The gene calls are TRBV28 and TRBJ1-1; perhaps TRBD1 as D (6 bases). V was clipped by 10 bases and J by 0 bases, with 18 bases between them. CDR3 length equals 15 residues. Germline V gene lookup returns CDR1 MDHEN and CDR2 SYDVKM. This CDR3 reads CATLGGGFVNTEAFF. CDR3 in DNA: TGTGCCACCCTGGGGGGGGGCTTCGTGAACACTGAAGCTTTCTTT.

The chain links TRBV7-2 to TRBJ1-2; TRBD1 is a possible D gene (5 bases). V dropped 1 base and J dropped 2 bases, with 11 bases sitting between them. Germline V gene lookup returns CDR1 SGHTA and CDR2 FQGNSA. The CDR3 spans 15 residues. The CDR3 bases are TGTGCCAGCAGCTTAGTAGTCGGGGACAACTATGGCTACACCTTC. This translates into CASSLVVGDNYGYTF.

V and J are TRBV15 and TRBJ1-3; D perhaps matches TRBD1 (6 bases). This CDR3 comprises 15 residues. Germline values: CDR1 LNHNV, CDR2 YYDKDF (reference sequence). Trimming pared 8 bases from V and 4 bases from J, leaving 18 bases between. The CDR3 here is CATASPGADGNTIYF. As DNA, the CDR3 is TGTGCCACCGCGTCCCCAGGGGCAGACGGAAACACCATATATTTT.

V usage is TRBV18 and J usage is TRBJ1-5; D is unresolved. Germline V gene data show CDR1 as KGHSH and CDR2 as LQKENI. The ends were cut back, 5 bases at V and 2 bases at J, with 7 bases in the middle. The CDR3 contains 13 residues. The CDR3 protein is CASSTEGNQPQHF. In nucleotides, the CDR3 is TGTGCCAGCTCAACCGAGGGCAATCAGCCCCAGCATTTT.